This T cell receptor (beta chain) was sequenced for a study of STAT3 mutations in large granular lymphocyte leukemia. Study-level background: Roughly half of the longitudinally sequenced T-LGLL patients carried detectable canonical activating STAT3 mutations. Regarding the study as a whole: Every T-cell large granular lymphocyte leukemia patient had at least one immunodominant TCR beta clonotype.

Germline CDR1 reads SEHNR; CDR2 reads FQNEAQ (reference sequence). The V end was cut by 5 bases, the J end by 0 bases, with 17 bases between. This CDR3 region has 16 residues. Points on this clone: Its antigen is currently unknown.

Sequenced by immunoSEQ multiplex PCR; TCRdb stores in-frame clones only, minus some. The sample includes roughly 40,000 clones, about 88% of them seen just once. The receptor's source is a human donor with T large granular lymphocyte leukemia. Some clones in this sample may be carry-over from other donors' samples. This rearrangement joins TRBV7-9 to TRBJ2-7; D is ambiguous. The sequenced material came from PBMCs. Here the CDR3 DNA reads TGTGCCAGCAGCCAAGGCCCTTCTTTTAGCTCCTACGAGCAGTACTTC. Protein product: CASSQGPSFSSYEQYF.